These 27 T cell receptor beta chains share one sample of origin, sequenced in a study of response to subunit inactivated influenza vaccine. TCRdb redid the calling of the RT-PCR reads with MiXCR, one entry per CDR3 protein. The repertoire holds a few hundred thousand distinct CDR3 sequences, roughly 22% seen once, with about a tenth in the top ten. The starting material was PBMCs from blood, obtained about 20 months after vaccination. The source of these receptors is a man between 50 and 69 years old who received an inactivated influenza vaccine.

This clonotype showed up just a few times. The V gene is TRBV4-3, the J gene TRBJ2-3; D call uncertain. The CDR3 contains 13 residues. V was pared by 1 base and J by 3 bases, with 5 bases between. Germline V CDR1 and CDR2: LGHNA, YSLEER. This CDR3 is CASSQGKTDTQYF. CDR3 DNA: TGCGCCAGCAGCCAAGGAAAGACAGATACGCAGTATTTT.

V and J are TRBV4-3 and TRBJ2-6; the D gene is possibly TRBD1 (6 bases). Trimming took off 0 bases at V and 0 bases at J, with 15 bases between the two ends. The CDR3 has 19 amino acids. Germline-derived CDR1 and CDR2 are LGHNA and YSLEER. CDR3 nucleotides: TGCGCCAGCAGCCAAGATCGGGCCAGGGGTACCTCTGGGGCCAACGTCCTGACTTTC. It encodes CASSQDRARGTSGANVLTF.

V and J are TRBV6-1 and TRBJ2-3; D tentatively reads TRBD1 or TRBD2 (7 bases each). This CDR3 has 20 residues. The germline V gene has CDR1 MNHNS and CDR2 SASEGT. V was cut by 2 bases and J by 0 bases, with 24 bases left in between. CDR3: CASSEWGGQSYLPSTDTQYF. The CDR3 coding sequence is TGTGCCAGCAGTGAATGGGGGGGACAGAGCTACCTTCCTAGCACAGATACGCAGTATTTT.

In DNA form, the CDR3 reads TGTGCCACCAGCAGAGATCTTGGTAGGGAGCAGTACTTC. It specifies CATSRDLGREQYF. The V and J genes are TRBV15 and TRBJ2-7; no firm D call. The CDR3 runs to 13 residues. V shed 0 bases and J shed 7 bases, with 10 bases lying between them. The germline V gene has CDR1 LNHNV and CDR2 YYDKDF (reference sequence).

This rearrangement joins TRBV9 to TRBJ2-5; 7 bases fit TRBD2. Per germline, CDR1 SGDLS and CDR2 YYNGEE. CDR3 length: 13 amino acids. V was pared by 5 bases and J by 1 base, with 2 bases of the junction left unmatched. The CDR3 sequence is CASSSSGQETQYF. As DNA, the CDR3 is TGTGCCAGCAGTTCTAGCGGCCAAGAGACCCAGTACTTC.

V and J are TRBV18 and TRBJ1-1, with 9 positions matching TRBD1. In germline, CDR1 is KGHSH, CDR2 LQKENI. CDR3 size: 15 residues. Unmatched junction bases numbered 2, after V lost 2 bases and J lost 1 base. The CDR3 DNA is TGTGCCAGCTCACCAGGGACAGGGCCGAACACTGAAGCTTTCTTT. Amino acid sequence: CASSPGTGPNTEAFF.

The chain links TRBV11-2 to TRBJ1-3, with D unresolved. Trimming removed 0 bases at V and 6 bases at J, with 6 bases between. The CDR3 totals 13 residues. CDR1 is SGHAT, CDR2 FQNNGV, per germline. CDR3 DNA: TGTGCCAGCAGCTTAGACAGCCTAAACACCATATATTTT. Its protein product is CASSLDSLNTIYF.

A few counts support this clonotype. The CDR3 here is CASSQALPLAEGGETQYF. CDR3 bases: TGTGCCAGCAGCCAAGCCCTACCCCTAGCGGAGGGAGGGGAGACCCAGTACTTC. The V gene is TRBV3-1, the J gene TRBJ2-5; 7 bases are shared with TRBD2. The trim removed 1 base at V and 5 bases at J, leaving 16 bases unmatched. This CDR3 is 18 amino acids long. Per the germline V gene, CDR1 is LGHDT and CDR2 is YNNKEL (reference sequence).

V gene TRBV28 combines with J gene TRBJ2-7; 9 bases match TRBD1. Trimming removed 4 bases from V and 1 base from J; junction bases left unmatched: 8. Germline lookup yields CDR1 MDHEN and CDR2 SYDVKM. The length of the CDR3 is 16 residues. The CDR3 DNA reads as TGTGCCAGCAGTTCCCCGGGACAGGGCACTTCCTACGAGCAGTACTTC. It yields the protein CASSSPGQGTSYEQYF. The whole variable domain, filled in from reference TRBV28 and TRBJ2-7, reads DVKVTQSSRYLVKRTGEKVFLECVQDMDHENMFWYRQDPGLGLRLIYFSYDVKMKEKGDIPEGYSVSREKKERFSLILESASTNQTSMYLCASSSPGQGTSYEQYFGPGTRLTVT.

CDR3 coding DNA: TGCGCCAGCAGTCCAGGGGGTCCGGGCAATCAGCCCCAGCATTTT. This gives the protein CASSPGGPGNQPQHF. The chain couples TRBV5-1 to TRBJ1-5, with 7 bases identical to TRBD1. The CDR3 contains 15 residues. The junction had 7 bases not matched to a gene; V was cut back by 5 bases and J by 2 bases. Germline CDR1 SGHRS, CDR2 YFSETQ.

The CDR3 nucleotides read TGCGCCAGCAGCCAGGAACTAGGGACTAGCGGGGAATTTCCGGCCTACGAGCAGTACTTC. This sequence encodes CASSQELGTSGEFPAYEQYF. The rearrangement joins TRBV4-3 to TRBJ2-7; TRBD2 matches at 13 bases. This CDR3 region has 20 residues. Trimming at V came to 3 bases and at J to 2 bases, leaving 16 bases not matched to a gene. Germline values: CDR1 LGHNA, CDR2 YSLEER.

The chain uses TRBV12-3 or TRBV12-4 and TRBJ2-3, with 10 bases aligning to TRBD2. The J segment lost 8 bases and the V segment lost 4 bases, leaving 12 bases of the junction unmatched. The CDR3 has 16 residues. The CDR3 nucleotides are TGTGCCAGCAGTTCCCGGACTAGCGGAAAAGTAGTTACGCAGTATTTT. It yields the protein CASSSRTSGKVVTQYF.

This clonotype was seen repeatedly, ten times or more. The genes are TRBV4-3 and TRBJ1-5, with D unclear. V gave up 1 base and J gave up 3 bases, with 7 bases separating them. The CDR3 has 14 residues. Germline V gene sequence: CDR1 LGHNA, CDR2 YSLEER. This chain's CDR3 is CASSQGFTNQPQHF. CDR3 in DNA: TGCGCCAGCAGCCAAGGGTTCACCAATCAGCCCCAGCATTTT.

This clonotype appeared a few times. The V and J genes are TRBV28 and TRBJ1-2, with 7 positions matching TRBD1. J gave up 7 bases and V 3 bases, and 11 bases lay outside the gene matches. The CDR3 contains 15 residues. The germline gives CDR1 MDHEN, CDR2 SYDVKM. In DNA form, the CDR3 reads TGTGCCAGCAGTTTTAAGGGGGCGCGGGTTGGTGGCTACACCTTC. This encodes CASSFKGARVGGYTF.

V and J are TRBV29-1 and TRBJ2-7; D gene unclear. The germline V gene has CDR1 SQVTM and CDR2 ANQGSEA. This CDR3 spans 10 amino acids. V lost 4 bases and J lost 4, with 5 bases in between. CDR3 nucleotide sequence: TGCAGCGTTGTTGGTTACGAGCAGTACTTC. It specifies CSVVGYEQYF.

This clonotype was recorded a few times. V usage is TRBV28 and J usage is TRBJ1-3, with D possibly being TRBD1 (5 bases). The V gene lost 5 bases and the J gene lost 4 bases, with 15 bases spanning the gap. The CDR3 contains 15 residues. Germline V gene lookup returns CDR1 MDHEN and CDR2 SYDVKM. CDR3 in amino acids: CASSAMGVSGNTIYF. CDR3 DNA sequence: TGTGCCAGCAGTGCGATGGGGGTATCCGGAAACACCATATATTTT.

This clonotype turned up a few times. The genes are TRBV20-1 and TRBJ2-7, with 7 bases fitting TRBD1. V dropped 6 bases and J dropped 0; count of bases not matched to a gene: 5. The CDR3 sequence is 13 residues long. The germline V gene encodes CDR1 DFQATT and CDR2 SNEGSKA (reference sequence). Here the CDR3 reads CSAPDRTSYEQYF. The CDR3 DNA follows: TGCAGTGCCCCGGACAGGACCTCCTACGAGCAGTACTTC.

This clonotype has a handful of counts. This sequence joins TRBV15 and TRBJ2-3; D gene unclear. The V end was cut by 2 bases, the J end by 1 base, with 13 bases between. The CDR3 is 16 amino acids. CDR1 is LNHNV, CDR2 YYDKDF, per germline (reference sequence). Here the CDR3 DNA reads TGTGCCACCAGCAGAACCCGACTCGATCGCACAGATACGCAGTATTTT. Translating gives CATSRTRLDRTDTQYF.

The table lists this clonotype with a few counts. V is TRBV7-3 and J is TRBJ1-1, with D hard to call. Trimming shortened V by 3 bases and J by 8 bases, and 7 bases separated the two germline ends. Looked up from germline, CDR1 is SGHTA and CDR2 is FQGTGA. The CDR3 loop spans 11 amino acids. CDR3 protein: CASSFGGEAFF. The CDR3 DNA reads as TGTGCCAGCAGCTTCGGAGGGGAAGCTTTCTTT.

The chain links TRBV20-1 to TRBJ1-2; D is unresolved. Germline V gene data show CDR1 as DFQATT and CDR2 as SNEGSKA (reference sequence). The CDR3 extends over 15 amino acids. Between the trimmed V and J ends, which lost 6 bases and 5 bases, there was a span of 22 bases. The CDR3 sequence: CSAAPSSALSYGYTF. The CDR3 DNA reads as TGCAGTGCCGCGCCTTCGAGCGCTCTTTCTTATGGCTACACCTTC.

V usage is TRBV7-2 and J usage is TRBJ2-2; D is unclear. Germline V gene lookup returns CDR1 SGHTA and CDR2 FQGNSA. The CDR3 is 16 amino acids. Deletions cut 1 base from V and 0 bases from J, with 9 bases between. Written as DNA, the CDR3 is TGTGCCAGCAGCTTAGTGGCGGCTTCGAACACCGGGGAGCTGTTTTTT. Translated: CASSLVAASNTGELFF.

This clonotype appeared a few times. The rearrangement uses TRBV27 and TRBJ1-1; D unclear. V was cut by 2 bases and J by 6 bases, with 10 bases left in between. The V gene's germline CDR1 is MNHEY and CDR2 SMNVEV (reference sequence). The CDR3 is 13 residues long. The CDR3 reads CASSLGPLAEAFF. DNA for the CDR3: TGTGCCAGCAGTTTAGGGCCTCTGGCTGAAGCTTTCTTT.

The gene calls are TRBV7-9 and TRBJ2-1; TRBD1 or TRBD2 may be the D gene (5 bases each). CDR1 is SEHNR and CDR2 is FQNEAQ in the germline V gene (reference sequence). This CDR3 is 14 amino acids long. V lost 1 base, J lost 8 bases, and 12 bases lay in between. CDR3 nucleotides: TGTGCCAGCAGCTTAGTAGGGACGTCTGATGAGCAGTTCTTC. The encoded protein is CASSLVGTSDEQFF.

The gene calls are TRBV3-1 and TRBJ2-1; 8 bases fit TRBD1. CDR1 is LGHDT, CDR2 YNNKEL, per germline (reference sequence). J lost 1 base, V lost 0 bases, and 14 bases had no gene match. This CDR3 has 20 amino acids. CDR3 residues: CASSQDINRQGRVSYNEQFF. The CDR3 nucleotides read TGTGCCAGCAGCCAAGATATAAACCGACAGGGGCGAGTTTCCTACAATGAGCAGTTCTTC.

This clonotype was counted only a few times. This chain uses TRBV10-3 with TRBJ2-3; unclear D gene. This CDR3 is 14 amino acids long. V was shortened by 3 bases and J by 0 bases, with 7 bases between the two germline ends. Germline CDR1 ENHRY, CDR2 SYGVKD. The CDR3 region has the DNA TGTGCCATCAGTGATCCATATAGCACAGATACGCAGTATTTT. Residues: CAISDPYSTDTQYF.

This clonotype was counted many times. The gene calls are TRBV12-3 or TRBV12-4 and TRBJ1-6, with D unresolved. CDR3 length: 13 residues. V was trimmed by 1 base and J by 7 bases, leaving 5 bases between them. CDR3 sequence: CASSLGRNSPLHF. In DNA, the CDR3 is TGTGCCAGCAGTTTAGGGAGGAATTCACCCCTCCACTTT.

This clonotype was picked up many times. This chain links TRBV27 with TRBJ1-2; no reliable D call. With 3 bases removed from V and 0 bases from J, the gap between germline ends came to 8 bases. The germline V gene encodes CDR1 MNHEY and CDR2 SMNVEV (reference sequence). The CDR3 loop spans 14 amino acids. CDR3 sequence: CASSFAGSNYGYTF. The CDR3 bases are TGTGCCAGCAGTTTCGCAGGTTCTAACTATGGCTACACCTTC.